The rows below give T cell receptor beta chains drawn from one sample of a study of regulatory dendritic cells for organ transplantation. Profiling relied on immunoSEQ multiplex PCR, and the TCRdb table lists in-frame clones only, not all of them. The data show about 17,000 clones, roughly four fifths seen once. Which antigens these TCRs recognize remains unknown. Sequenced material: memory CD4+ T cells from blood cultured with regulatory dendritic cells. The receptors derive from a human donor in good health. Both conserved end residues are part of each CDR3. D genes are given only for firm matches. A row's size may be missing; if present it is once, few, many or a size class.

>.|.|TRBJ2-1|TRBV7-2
TGTGCCAGCAGCTTAGCGGGAAGATACAATGAGCAGTTCTTC
CASSLAGRYNEQFF
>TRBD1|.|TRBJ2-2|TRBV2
TGTGCCAGCAGATTACAGGGGGCAAGGACCGGGGAGCTGTTTTTT
CASRLQGARTGELFF
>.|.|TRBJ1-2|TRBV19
TGTGCCAGTGAAAGATTTCCCTATGGCTACACCTTC
CASERFPYGYTF
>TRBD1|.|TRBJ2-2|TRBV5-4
TGTGCCAGCAGCTTGTACAGGGGCACCGGGGAGCTGTTTTTT
CASSLYRGTGELFF
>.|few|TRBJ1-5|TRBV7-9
TGTGCCAGCAGCTTACAGGGTTACAATCAGCCCCAGCATTTT
CASSLQGYNQPQHF
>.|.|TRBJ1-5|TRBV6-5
TGTGCCAGCGGGGTAAAGCCCCAGCATTTT
CASGVKPQHF
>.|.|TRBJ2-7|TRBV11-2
TGTGCCAGCAGCTTAAGAGGGTTAAGCGAGCAGTACTTC
CASSLRGLSEQYF
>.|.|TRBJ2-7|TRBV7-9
TGTGCCAGCAGCTTTCGACGGAACTCCTACGAGCAGTACTTC
CASSFRRNSYEQYF
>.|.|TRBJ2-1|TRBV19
TGTGCCAGTAGTGGAAAGGTGTTCTACAATGAGCAGTTCTTC
CASSGKVFYNEQFF
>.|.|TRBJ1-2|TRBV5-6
TGTGCCAGCAGCTACGACCTGACAGGAGTAAGTGGCTACACCTTC
CASSYDLTGVSGYTF
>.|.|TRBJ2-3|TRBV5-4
TGTGCCAGCAGAGGTACTACGCCAGATACGCAGTATTTT
CASRGTTPDTQYF
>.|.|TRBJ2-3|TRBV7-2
TGTGCCAGCAGCTTAGGCGGGACAGCTTCAGATACGCAGTATTTT
CASSLGGTASDTQYF
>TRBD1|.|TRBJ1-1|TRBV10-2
TGCGCCAGCAGTAAGGGACAGGGGGTTAAAGCTTTCTTT
CASSKGQGVKAFF
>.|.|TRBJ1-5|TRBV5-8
TGTGCCAGCAGCCCAACCGGCGGGACCCAGCCCCAGCATTTT
CASSPTGGTQPQHF
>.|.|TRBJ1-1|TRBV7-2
TGTGCCAGCAGCGGCCTTCGGGGGGTCGGCATGAACACTGAAGCTTTCTTT
CASSGLRGVGMNTEAFF
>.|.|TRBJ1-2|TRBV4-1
TGCGCCAGCAGCCCATTCACCCGAGGGGCGGACTACTATGGCTACACCTTC
CASSPFTRGADYYGYTF
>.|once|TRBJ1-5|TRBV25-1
TGTGCCGACCCGGTAGGGGGAAGCAATCAGCCCCAGCATTTT
CADPVGGSNQPQHF
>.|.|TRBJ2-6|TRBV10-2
TGCGCCAGCAGCGGGACACCAATAGGGGCTGGGGCCAACGTCCTGACTTTC
CASSGTPIGAGANVLTF
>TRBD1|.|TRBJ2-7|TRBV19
TGTGCCAGTAGTAAAGGGACAGGGAGCTCCTACGAGCAGTACTTC
CASSKGTGSSYEQYF
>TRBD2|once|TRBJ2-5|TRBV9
TGTGCCAGCAGCGTAGGATCTCAGCGGGGGGACCACGAGACCCAGTACTTC
CASSVGSQRGDHETQYF
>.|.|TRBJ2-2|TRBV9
TGTGCCAGCAGCGCACCAGAGGGGACCGGGGAGCTGTTTTTT
CASSAPEGTGELFF
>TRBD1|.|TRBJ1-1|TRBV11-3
TGTGCCAGCAGTGAACAGGGGGCGCGATCCACTGAAGCTTTCTTT
CASSEQGARSTEAFF
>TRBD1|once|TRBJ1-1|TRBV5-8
TGTGCCAGCAGCGTACACAGGGGGGGTGAAGCTTTCTTT
CASSVHRGGEAFF
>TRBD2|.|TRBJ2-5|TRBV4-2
TGTGCCAGCAGCCAAGGGCCTGATGGCTCTAGCGGGCAAGAGACCCAGTACTTC
CASSQGPDGSSGQETQYF
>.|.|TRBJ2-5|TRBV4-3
TGCGCCAGCAGTCCTAGGGGGGACGTCCGGGAGACCCAGTACTTC
CASSPRGDVRETQYF
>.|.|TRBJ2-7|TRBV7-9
TGTGCCAGCAGCCCCATTTCCGAGCAGTACTTC
CASSPISEQYF
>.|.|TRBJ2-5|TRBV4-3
TGCGCCAGCAGCCAAGTTGCCGGGATCCAGTACTTC
CASSQVAGIQYF
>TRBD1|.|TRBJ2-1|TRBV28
TGTGCCAGTTGGGCCGGGGACAGGACCTACAATGAGCAGTTCTTC
CASWAGDRTYNEQFF
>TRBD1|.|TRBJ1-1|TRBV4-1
TGCGCCAGCAGCCAAGATAACCTCCGGGACAGGACTTTCTTT
CASSQDNLRDRTFF